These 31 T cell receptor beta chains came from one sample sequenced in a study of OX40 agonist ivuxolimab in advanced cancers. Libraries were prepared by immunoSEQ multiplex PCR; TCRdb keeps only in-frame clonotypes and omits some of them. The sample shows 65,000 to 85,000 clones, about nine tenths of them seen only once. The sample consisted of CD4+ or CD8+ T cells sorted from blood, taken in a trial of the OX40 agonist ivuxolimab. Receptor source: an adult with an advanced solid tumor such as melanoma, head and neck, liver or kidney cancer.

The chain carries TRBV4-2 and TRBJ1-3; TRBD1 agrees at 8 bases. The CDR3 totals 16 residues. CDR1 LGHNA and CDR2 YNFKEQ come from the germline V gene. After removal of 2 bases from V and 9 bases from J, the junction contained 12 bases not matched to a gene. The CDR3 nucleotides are TGTGCCAGCAGCCAAAAGCTAGCAGGGGGCGATCCCACCATATATTTT. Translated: CASSQKLAGGDPTIYF.

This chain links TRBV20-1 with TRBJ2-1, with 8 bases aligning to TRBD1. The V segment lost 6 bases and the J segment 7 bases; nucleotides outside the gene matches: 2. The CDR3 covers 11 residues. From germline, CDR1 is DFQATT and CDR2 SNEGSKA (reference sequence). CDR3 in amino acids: CSARQGNEQFF. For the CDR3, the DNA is TGCAGTGCCAGACAGGGGAATGAGCAGTTCTTC.

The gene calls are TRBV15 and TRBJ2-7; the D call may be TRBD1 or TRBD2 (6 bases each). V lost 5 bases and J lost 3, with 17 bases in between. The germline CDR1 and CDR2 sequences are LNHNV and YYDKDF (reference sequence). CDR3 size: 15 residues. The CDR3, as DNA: TGTGCCACCAGCCCAACCGGGGGCCCCCTCTACGAGCAGTACTTC. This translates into CATSPTGGPLYEQYF.

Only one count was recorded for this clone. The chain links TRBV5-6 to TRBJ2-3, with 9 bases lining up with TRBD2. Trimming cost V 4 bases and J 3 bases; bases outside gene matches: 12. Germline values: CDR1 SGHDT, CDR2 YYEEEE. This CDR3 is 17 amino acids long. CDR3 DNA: TGTGCCAGCAGCCCCCTAACCAGCGGGGGGATAACAGATACGCAGTATTTT. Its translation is CASSPLTSGGITDTQYF.

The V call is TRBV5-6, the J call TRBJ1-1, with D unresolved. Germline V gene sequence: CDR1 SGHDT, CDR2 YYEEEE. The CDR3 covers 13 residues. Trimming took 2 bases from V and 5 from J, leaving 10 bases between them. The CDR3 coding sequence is TGTGCCAGCAGCTTAATCGGTGGGACTGAAGCTTTCTTT. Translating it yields CASSLIGGTEAFF.

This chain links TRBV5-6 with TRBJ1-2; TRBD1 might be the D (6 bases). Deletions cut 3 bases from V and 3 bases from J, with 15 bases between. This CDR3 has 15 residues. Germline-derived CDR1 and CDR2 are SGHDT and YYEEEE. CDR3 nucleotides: TGTGCCAGCAGCTCCAGAGGGGGTTTCGACTATGGCTACACCTTC. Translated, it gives CASSSRGGFDYGYTF.

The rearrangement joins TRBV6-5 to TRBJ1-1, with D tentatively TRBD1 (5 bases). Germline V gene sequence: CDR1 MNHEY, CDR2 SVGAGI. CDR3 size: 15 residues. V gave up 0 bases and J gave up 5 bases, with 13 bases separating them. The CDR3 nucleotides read TGTGCCAGCAGTTACTCAGGGGCTTTGTCGACTGAAGCTTTCTTT. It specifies CASSYSGALSTEAFF.

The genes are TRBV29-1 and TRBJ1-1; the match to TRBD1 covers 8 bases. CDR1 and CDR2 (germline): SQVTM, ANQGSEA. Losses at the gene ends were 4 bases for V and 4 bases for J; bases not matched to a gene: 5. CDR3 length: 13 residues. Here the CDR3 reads CSVAQTGVTEAFF. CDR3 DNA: TGCAGCGTTGCCCAGACAGGGGTCACTGAAGCTTTCTTT.

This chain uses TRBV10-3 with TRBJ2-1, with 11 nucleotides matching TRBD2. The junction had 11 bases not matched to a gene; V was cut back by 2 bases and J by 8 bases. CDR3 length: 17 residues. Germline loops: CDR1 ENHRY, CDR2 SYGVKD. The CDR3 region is CAISEDPLAGGPDEQFF. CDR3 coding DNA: TGTGCCATCAGTGAGGACCCCTTAGCGGGGGGGCCGGATGAGCAGTTCTTC.

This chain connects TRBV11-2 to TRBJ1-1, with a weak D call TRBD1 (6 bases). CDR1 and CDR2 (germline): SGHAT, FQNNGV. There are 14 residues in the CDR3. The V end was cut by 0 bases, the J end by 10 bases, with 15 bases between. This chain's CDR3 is CASSLDRQAEVAFF. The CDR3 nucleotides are TGTGCCAGCAGCTTAGACCGACAGGCGGAGGTAGCTTTCTTT.

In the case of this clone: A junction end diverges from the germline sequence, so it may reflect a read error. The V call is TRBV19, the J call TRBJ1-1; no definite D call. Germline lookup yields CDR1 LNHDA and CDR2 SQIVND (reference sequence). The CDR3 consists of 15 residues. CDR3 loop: CASRIDRNLNTEAFF. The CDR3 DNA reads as TGTGCCAGTAGGATAGATCGTAACCTAAACACTGAAGCTTTCTTT.

The CDR3 is CASSSRPGISEAFF. CDR3 bases: TGTGCCAGCAGTTCCCGTCCCGGAATAAGTGAAGCTTTCTTT. This rearrangement joins TRBV27 to TRBJ1-1; D remains ambiguous. The CDR3 length is 14 residues. V gave up 4 bases and J gave up 7 bases, with 16 bases separating them. The germline CDR1 and CDR2 sequences are MNHEY and SMNVEV (reference sequence).

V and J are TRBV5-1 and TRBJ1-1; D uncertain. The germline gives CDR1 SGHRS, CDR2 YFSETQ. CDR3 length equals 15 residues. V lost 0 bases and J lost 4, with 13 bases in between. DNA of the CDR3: TGCGCCAGCAGCTTGGGAGAAGACCAAAGCACTGAAGCTTTCTTT. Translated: CASSLGEDQSTEAFF.

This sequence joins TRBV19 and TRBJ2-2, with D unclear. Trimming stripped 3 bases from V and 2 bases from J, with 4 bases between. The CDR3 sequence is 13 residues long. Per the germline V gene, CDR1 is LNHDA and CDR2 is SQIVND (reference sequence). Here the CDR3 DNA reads TGTGCCAGTAGTATTTATAACACCGGGGAGCTGTTTTTT. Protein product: CASSIYNTGELFF.

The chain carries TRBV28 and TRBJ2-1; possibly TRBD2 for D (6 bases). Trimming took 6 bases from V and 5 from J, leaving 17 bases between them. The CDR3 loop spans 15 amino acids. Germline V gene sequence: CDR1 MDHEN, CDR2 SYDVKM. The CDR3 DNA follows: TGTGCCAGCAGGCAAGCGGGTATTTATAACAATGAGCAGTTCTTC. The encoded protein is CASRQAGIYNNEQFF.

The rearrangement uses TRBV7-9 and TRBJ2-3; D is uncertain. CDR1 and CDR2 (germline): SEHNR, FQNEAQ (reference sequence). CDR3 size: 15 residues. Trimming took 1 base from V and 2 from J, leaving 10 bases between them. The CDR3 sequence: CASSLDQVVTDTQYF. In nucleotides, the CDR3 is TGTGCCAGCAGCTTAGACCAGGTTGTCACAGATACGCAGTATTTT.

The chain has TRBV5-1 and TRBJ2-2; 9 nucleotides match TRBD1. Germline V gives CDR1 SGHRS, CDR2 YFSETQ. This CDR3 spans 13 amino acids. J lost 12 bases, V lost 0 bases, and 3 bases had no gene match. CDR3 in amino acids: CASSLDGTGKLFF. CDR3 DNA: TGCGCCAGCAGCTTGGATGGGACAGGGAAGCTGTTTTTT.

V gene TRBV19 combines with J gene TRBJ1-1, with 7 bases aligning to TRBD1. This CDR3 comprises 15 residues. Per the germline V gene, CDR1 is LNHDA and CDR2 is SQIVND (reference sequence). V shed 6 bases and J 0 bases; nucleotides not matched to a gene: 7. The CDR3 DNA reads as TGTGCCAGTAGCCTCCGGGACAGCTTGAACACTGAAGCTTTCTTT. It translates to CASSLRDSLNTEAFF.

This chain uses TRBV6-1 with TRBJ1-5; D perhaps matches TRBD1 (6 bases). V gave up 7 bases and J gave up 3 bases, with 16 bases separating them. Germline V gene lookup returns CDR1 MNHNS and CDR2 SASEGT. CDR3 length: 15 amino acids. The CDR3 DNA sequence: TGTGCCAGCATCAACCGGGACAAATCCAATCAGCCCCAGCATTTT. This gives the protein CASINRDKSNQPQHF.

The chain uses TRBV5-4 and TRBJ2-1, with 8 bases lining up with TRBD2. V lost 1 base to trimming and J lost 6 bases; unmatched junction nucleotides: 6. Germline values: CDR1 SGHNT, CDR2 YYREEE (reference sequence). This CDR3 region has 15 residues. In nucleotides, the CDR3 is TGTGCCAGCAGCTTGAACGGGGGGGCGTTCAATGAGCAGTTCTTC. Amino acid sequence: CASSLNGGAFNEQFF.

The CDR3 DNA sequence: TGTGCCAGCAGCGTAGGGGCGGGGGGTAACTACGAGCAGTACTTC. Protein product: CASSVGAGGNYEQYF. The J gene is TRBJ2-7, the V gene TRBV9, with TRBD2 identical over 8 bases. The germline V gene encodes CDR1 SGDLS and CDR2 YYNGEE. Losses at the gene ends were 0 bases for V and 3 bases for J; bases not matched to a gene: 5. The CDR3 covers 15 residues.

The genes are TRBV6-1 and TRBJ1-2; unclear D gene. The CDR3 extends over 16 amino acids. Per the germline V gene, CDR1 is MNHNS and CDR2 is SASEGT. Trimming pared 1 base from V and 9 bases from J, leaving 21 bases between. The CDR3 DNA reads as TGTGCCAGCAGTGAAGGGAGAACGGTTTTCCTATCTAGCTACACCTTC. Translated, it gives CASSEGRTVFLSSYTF.

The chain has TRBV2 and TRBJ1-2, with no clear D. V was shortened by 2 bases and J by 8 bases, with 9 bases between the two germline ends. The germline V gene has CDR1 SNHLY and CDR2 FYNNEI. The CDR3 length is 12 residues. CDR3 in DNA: TGTGCCAGCAGTGAATGGGGTATGGGCTACACCTTC. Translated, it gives CASSEWGMGYTF.

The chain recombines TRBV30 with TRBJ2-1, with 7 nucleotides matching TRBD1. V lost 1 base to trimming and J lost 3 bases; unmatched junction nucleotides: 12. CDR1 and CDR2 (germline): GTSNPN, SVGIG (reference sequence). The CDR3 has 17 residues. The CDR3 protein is CAWSGGTAHKRYNEQFF. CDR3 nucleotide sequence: TGTGCCTGGAGTGGGGGGACAGCCCATAAGCGCTACAATGAGCAGTTCTTC.

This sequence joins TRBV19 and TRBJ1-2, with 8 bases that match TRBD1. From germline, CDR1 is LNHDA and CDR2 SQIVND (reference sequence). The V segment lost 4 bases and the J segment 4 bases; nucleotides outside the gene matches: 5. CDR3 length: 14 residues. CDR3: CASSKGDRIYGYTF. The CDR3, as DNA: TGTGCCAGTAGTAAAGGGGACAGGATCTATGGCTACACCTTC.

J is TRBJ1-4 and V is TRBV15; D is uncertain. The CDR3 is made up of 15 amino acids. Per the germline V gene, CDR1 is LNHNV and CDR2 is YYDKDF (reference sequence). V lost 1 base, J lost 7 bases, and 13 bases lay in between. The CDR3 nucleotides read TGTGCCACCAGCAGAGGTCGAGGGTCCTTTGAAAAACTGTTTTTT. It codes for CATSRGRGSFEKLFF.

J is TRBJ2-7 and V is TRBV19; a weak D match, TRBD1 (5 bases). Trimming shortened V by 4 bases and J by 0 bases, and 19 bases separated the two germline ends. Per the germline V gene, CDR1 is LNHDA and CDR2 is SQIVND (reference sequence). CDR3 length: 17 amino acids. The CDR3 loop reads CASSSLPTATSSYEQYF. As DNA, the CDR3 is TGTGCCAGTAGTAGCCTTCCGACAGCTACGAGCTCCTACGAGCAGTACTTC.

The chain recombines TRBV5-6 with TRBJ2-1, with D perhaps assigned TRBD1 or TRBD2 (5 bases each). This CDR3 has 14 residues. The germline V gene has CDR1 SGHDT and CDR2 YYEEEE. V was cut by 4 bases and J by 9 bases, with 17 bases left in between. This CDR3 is CASSLGDVSPEQFF. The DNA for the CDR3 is TGTGCCAGCAGCCTGGGGGACGTATCACCTGAGCAGTTCTTC.

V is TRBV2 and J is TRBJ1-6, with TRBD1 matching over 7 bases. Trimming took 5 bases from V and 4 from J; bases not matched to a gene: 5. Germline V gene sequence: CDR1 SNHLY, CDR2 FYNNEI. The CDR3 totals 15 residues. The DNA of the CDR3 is TGTGCCAGCAGTAGTGAGACAGGGTATAATTCACCCCTCCACTTT. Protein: CASSSETGYNSPLHF.

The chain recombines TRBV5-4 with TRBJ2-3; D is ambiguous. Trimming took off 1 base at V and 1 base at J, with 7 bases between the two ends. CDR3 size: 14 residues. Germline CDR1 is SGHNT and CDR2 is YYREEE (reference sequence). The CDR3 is CASSLRSGTDTQYF. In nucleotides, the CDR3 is TGTGCCAGCAGCTTGCGATCCGGCACAGATACGCAGTATTTT.

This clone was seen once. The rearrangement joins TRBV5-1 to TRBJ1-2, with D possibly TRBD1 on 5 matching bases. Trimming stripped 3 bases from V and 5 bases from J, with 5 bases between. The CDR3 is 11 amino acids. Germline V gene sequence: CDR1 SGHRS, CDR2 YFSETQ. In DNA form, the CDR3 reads TGCGCCAGCAGCTCAGGGTATGGCTACACCTTC. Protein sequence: CASSSGYGYTF.